The next 6 T cell receptor beta chains were all read from a single sample in a study of cytomegalovirus exposure and HLA in healthy donors. Vbeta (60) and Jbeta (13) primers were used in the PCR. TCRdb's table, derived via immunoSEQ multiplex PCR, lists solely in-frame clones and lacks some. The repertoire table contains around 50,000 clones. The sequenced sample consisted of PBMCs. Receptors were obtained from a woman in her forties in good health and CMV-seronegative.

The chain couples TRBV7-2 to TRBJ1-3, with TRBD1 as a possible D gene (6 bases). Germline CDR1 reads SGHTA; CDR2 reads FQGNSA. V was clipped by 5 bases and J by 4 bases, with 9 bases between them. CDR3 length: 13 residues. CDR3 coding DNA: TGTGCCAGCAGCCCCGGACAGGGAAACACCATATATTTT. This encodes CASSPGQGNTIYF. Combining the CDR3 with reference TRBV7-2 and TRBJ1-3 gives the whole variable domain GAGVSQSPSNKVTEKGKDVELRCDPISGHTALYWYRQSLGQGLEFLIYFQGNSAPDKSGLPSDRFSAERTGGSVSTLTIQRTQQEDSAVYLCASSPGQGNTIYFGEGSWLTVV.

The chain employs TRBV29-1 and TRBJ1-1; 7 bases are shared with TRBD1. With V trimmed by 7 bases and J by 1 base, 3 bases remained unmatched. Germline V lookup: CDR1 SQVTM, CDR2 ANQGSEA. The CDR3 sequence is 12 residues long. The CDR3 protein is CSAGTANTEAFF. DNA for the CDR3: TGCAGCGCAGGGACAGCGAACACTGAAGCTTTCTTT. Complete variable domain (other parts from reference TRBV29-1 and TRBJ1-1): SAVISQKPSRDICQRGTSLTIQCQVDSQVTMMFWYRQQPGQSLTLIATANQGSEATYESGFVIDKFPISRPNLTFSTLTVSNMSPEDSSIYLCSAGTANTEAFFGQGTRLTVV.

The rearrangement uses TRBV29-1 and TRBJ1-1, with unresolved D. The ends were cut back, 5 bases at V and 0 bases at J, with 10 bases in the middle. The CDR3 is made up of 13 amino acids. Germline V CDR1 and CDR2: SQVTM, ANQGSEA. This CDR3 reads CSVHSTLNTEAFF. CDR3 nucleotide sequence: TGCAGCGTTCACTCGACTCTGAACACTGAAGCTTTCTTT.

This clone is labeled medium-sized (0.01 to 0.1%) based on frequency. The rearrangement joins TRBV10-3 to TRBJ1-6; 7 nucleotides match TRBD1. With V trimmed by 10 bases and J by 5 bases, 8 bases remained unmatched. The CDR3 has 14 residues. The germline V gene has CDR1 ENHRY and CDR2 SYGVKD. In DNA, the CDR3 is TGTGCCAGCTCCATGGGACAGAATAATTCACCCCTCCACTTT. Residues: CASSMGQNNSPLHF.

This rearrangement joins TRBV6-6 to TRBJ1-5; 7 bases are a match to TRBD1. Germline trimming cut 4 bases from V and 6 bases from J; bases unmatched to any gene: 12. CDR1 and CDR2 (germline): MNHNY, SVGAGI (reference sequence). This CDR3 is 16 amino acids long. CDR3 in amino acids: CASSSLQGHQSQPQHF. The DNA of the CDR3 is TGTGCCAGCAGTTCTCTACAGGGGCATCAGAGTCAGCCCCAGCATTTT.

Notes on this clone: Other DNA sequences of this sample code for an identical CDR3. V and J are TRBV5-1 and TRBJ2-7; weak D call: TRBD1 (5 bases). The CDR3 extends over 14 amino acids. The germline V gene encodes CDR1 SGHRS and CDR2 YFSETQ. V lost 0 bases to trimming and J lost 5 bases, with 12 bases between them. The CDR3 DNA reads as TGCGCCAGCAGCTTGGCAAATCAGGGCGACGAGCAGTACTTC. Protein: CASSLANQGDEQYF. The whole variable domain, filled in from reference TRBV5-1 and TRBJ2-7, reads KAGVTQTPRYLIKTRGQQVTLSCSPISGHRSVSWYQQTPGQGLQFLFEYFSETQRNKGNFPGRFSGRQFSNSRSEMNVSTLELGDSALYLCASSLANQGDEQYFGPGTRLTVT.